A single sample is the source of the 14 T cell receptor beta chains below, sequenced in a study of cytotoxic CD8 clonotypes in ibrutinib-treated CLL. The data were produced by immunoSEQ multiplex PCR, yet TCRdb's version contains in-frame clones alone and is incomplete. Found here are hundreds of thousands of clones, approximately 80% of them singletons; the top ten hold over 5%. Material: PBMCs, obtained before ibrutinib treatment. Receptor source: a human donor with chronic lymphocytic leukemia.

The V gene is TRBV11-2, the J gene TRBJ2-5; TRBD2 agrees at 8 bases. CDR1 and CDR2 from the germline V gene are SGHAT and FQNNGV. The CDR3 is made up of 20 amino acids. The junction had 17 bases not matched to a gene; V was cut back by 0 bases and J by 2 bases. The CDR3 nucleotides read TGTGCCAGCAGCTTAGATCTGGTTAGCGGGACCGGTTCAATTCAAGAGACCCAGTACTTC. This encodes CASSLDLVSGTGSIQETQYF.

This chain connects TRBV29-1 to TRBJ1-4; 8 nucleotides agree with TRBD1. The CDR3 covers 13 residues. After removal of 6 bases from V and 7 bases from J, the junction contained 7 bases not matched to a gene. Germline CDR1 is SQVTM and CDR2 is ANQGSEA. The CDR3 DNA reads as TGCAGCGTATGGACAGGGACCTTTGAAAAACTGTTTTTT. This translates into CSVWTGTFEKLFF.

This chain's CDR3 is CASSQGGGTGAYGYTF. Written as DNA, the CDR3 is TGTGCCAGCAGCCAAGGAGGGGGCACAGGGGCATATGGCTACACCTTC. J is TRBJ1-2 and V is TRBV4-2, with 7 bases that match TRBD1. The CDR3 is 16 residues long. V lost 1 base, J lost 5 bases, and 10 bases stayed unmatched. Per germline, CDR1 LGHNA and CDR2 YNFKEQ.

This chain connects TRBV30 to TRBJ1-2; D not certain. The germline gives CDR1 GTSNPN, CDR2 SVGIG (reference sequence). V was pared by 0 bases and J by 2 bases, with 19 bases between. CDR3 length: 17 residues. The CDR3 nucleotides read TGTGCCTGGAGTGTACTTTACAGTACACGCCACAACTATGGCTACACCTTC. It is translated as CAWSVLYSTRHNYGYTF.

The J gene is TRBJ2-2, the V gene TRBV11-2, with a weak D call TRBD2 (5 bases). Germline V CDR1 and CDR2: SGHAT, FQNNGV. This CDR3 is 15 amino acids long. The V end was cut by 2 bases, the J end by 5 bases, with 12 bases between. In DNA, the CDR3 is TGTGCCAGCAGCTTACGGGGTGCGTTGACCGGGGAGCTGTTTTTT. Translated: CASSLRGALTGELFF.

This chain uses TRBV7-2 with TRBJ2-5; unclear D gene. The CDR3 sequence is 14 residues long. Germline V gene lookup returns CDR1 SGHTA and CDR2 FQGNSA. Trimming removed 2 bases at V and 2 bases at J, with 9 bases between. The CDR3 DNA follows: TGTGCCAGCAGCTTATATGGCTCGCAAGAGACCCAGTACTTC. The encoded protein is CASSLYGSQETQYF.

This rearrangement joins TRBV2 to TRBJ2-7; possibly TRBD1 for D (6 bases). CDR3 length: 13 residues. Germline V gives CDR1 SNHLY, CDR2 FYNNEI. Deletions cut 4 bases from V and 1 base from J, with 8 bases between. The CDR3 DNA reads TGTGCCAGCAGTGTAGACAGGTCCTACGAGCAGTACTTC. It codes for CASSVDRSYEQYF.

CDR3 sequence: CASSSAWTSGRGVGTDTQYF. CDR3 coding DNA: TGTGCCAGCAGTTCTGCCTGGACTAGCGGGAGGGGGGTTGGCACAGATACGCAGTATTTT. The J gene is TRBJ2-3, the V gene TRBV28; 15 bases fit TRBD2. The germline gives CDR1 MDHEN, CDR2 SYDVKM. V shed 4 bases and J 1 base; nucleotides not matched to a gene: 12. This CDR3 is 20 amino acids long.

This clone was observed once. Within the sample, other DNA sequences also encode this same CDR3. J is TRBJ2-7 and V is TRBV11-2; 7 nucleotides align to TRBD2. This CDR3 is built from 13 residues. Germline values: CDR1 SGHAT, CDR2 FQNNGV. The V and J ends lost 3 bases and 4 bases, in that order; junction bases with no gene match: 3. CDR3 nucleotide sequence: TGTGCCAGCAGCTTCGGGGGGTCTTACGAGCAGTACTTC. As protein: CASSFGGSYEQYF. The whole variable domain, filled in from reference TRBV11-2 and TRBJ2-7, reads EAGVAQSPRYKIIEKRQSVAFWCNPISGHATLYWYQQILGQGPKLLIQFQNNGVVDDSQLPKDRFSAERLKGVDSTLKIQPAKLEDSAVYLCASSFGGSYEQYFGPGTRLTVT.

The V and J genes are TRBV19 and TRBJ2-7, with 7 nucleotides matching TRBD1. Germline trimming cut 4 bases from V and 2 bases from J; bases unmatched to any gene: 5. The germline V gene has CDR1 LNHDA and CDR2 SQIVND (reference sequence). The CDR3 runs 14 residues. The CDR3 DNA is TGTGCCAGTAGTAGAGGGACAGCCACCTACGAGCAGTACTTC. Encoded protein: CASSRGTATYEQYF. The full variable domain, in which reference TRBV19 and TRBJ2-7 provide the parts outside the CDR3, is DGGITQSPKYLFRKEGQNVTLSCEQNLNHDAMYWYRQDPGQGLRLIYYSQIVNDFQKGDIAEGYSVSREKKESFPLTVTSAQKNPTAFYLCASSRGTATYEQYFGPGTRLTVT.

This clone was observed a handful of times. This chain joins TRBV19 and TRBJ1-1, with 7 bases matching TRBD1. In germline, CDR1 is LNHDA, CDR2 SQIVND (reference sequence). This CDR3 spans 15 amino acids. The J segment lost 3 bases and the V segment lost 3 bases, leaving 7 bases of the junction unmatched. The CDR3 sequence: CASSILTGRDTEAFF. Written as DNA, the CDR3 is TGTGCCAGTAGTATTCTGACAGGGAGGGACACTGAAGCTTTCTTT.

This clone was found once. The V call is TRBV30, the J call TRBJ2-1; 11 bases are shared with TRBD2. This CDR3 spans 16 amino acids. V dropped 1 base and J dropped 7; count of bases not matched to a gene: 9. CDR1 and CDR2 (germline): GTSNPN, SVGIG (reference sequence). CDR3 nucleotides: TGTGCCTGGAGTGAGCTCCTAGCGGGAGGCGGGAATGAGCAGTTCTTC. It specifies CAWSELLAGGGNEQFF.

The sample holds one count of this clone. The CDR3 region has the DNA TGTGCCAGCAGCGAAAGGAGACTAGTAACTTTCGAGACCCAGTACTTC. Translated: CASSERRLVTFETQYF. This chain uses TRBV7-2 with TRBJ2-5; possibly TRBD2 for D (6 bases). The V gene lost 5 bases and the J gene lost 5 bases, with 21 bases spanning the gap. CDR3 length equals 16 residues. Germline lookup yields CDR1 SGHTA and CDR2 FQGNSA.

A note on this clone: Mismatch with germline at one junction end may stem from a read error. CDR3 in amino acids: CASGGSGSYDTQYF. The CDR3 DNA follows: TGCGCATCCGGAGGCAGCGGGAGCTACGATACGCAGTATTTT. The chain is built from TRBV19 and TRBJ2-3; 8 positions match TRBD2. The CDR3 has 14 amino acids. Germline CDR1 and CDR2: LNHDA and SQIVND (reference sequence).